This TCR beta chain was captured by sequencing in a study of T cell responses to AZD1222 COVID-19 vaccine (dated by TCRdb to 2020 to 2023). Regarding the research as a whole: A total of approximately 240 trial participants underwent TCR sequencing, of whom 200 to 220 had received two doses of AZD1222 and approximately 26 had received two doses of the MenACWY control vaccine. Enrollment into the trials was organized by age into subgroups of 18-55, 56-69 and 70-plus years, and those subgroups contained about 160, 30 and 59 TCR-sequenced participants, respectively.

Worth noting for this clone: No cognate antigen has been identified for it. No much larger clone is present one base from it, and per-base qualities are unavailable.

The CDR3 regions of human TCRbeta chains were subjected to immunosequencing. The original methods were these. Repertoire TCRs were checked for matches against a reference library of SARS-CoV-2-specific TCRs that had been generated using the MIRA antigen-specificity platform. Breadth meant the fraction of unique TCRs that were SARS-CoV-2-associated, whereas depth meant the fraction of total T cells that were SARS-CoV-2-associated. Using the MIRA data, every spike-specific TCR was mapped to the spike region that the TCR reacted to and assigned to either a CD4 or a CD8 class. Log10-transformed breadth and depth values were compared by one-way ANOVA with Sidak's multiple comparisons tests. TCRdb limited this immuneACCESS table to in-frame rearrangements with V and J called. A share of clones is missing; checked studies link under half to unresolved V genes, and the rest is unexplained. D and trimming come from the DNA, and the V and J calls and clone size come from that table. This sample comprises 200,000 to 250,000 clones, more than 85% of them detected only once. The ten largest clonotypes hold around 1% of the sample.

The V and J ends are trimmed by 3 bases and 10 bases, leaving 18 bases between them. The germline V gene yields MGHDK for CDR1 and SYGVNS for CDR2. The CDR3 holds 14 amino acids from the cysteine to the phenylalanine. Kept here is only the CDR3 DNA, which spans 42 bases and is read in frame from base 1. The full study reports these points: In the small 56-69-year group, the increase in depth fell short of significance, most likely because of low power. Nearly half of unique spike-specific TCRs reportedly recognized epitopes outside regions mutated in the B.1.351 and B.1.1.7 variants. After two AZD1222 doses, spike-specific TCR breadth and depth were significantly higher than at day 0 and than in MenACWY recipients. Participants were mostly white British and included more females than males, and it was suggested by the authors that clonal diversity may have been underestimated. Because no day 14 peak-response samples were available, repertoires were characterized only after the peak T cell response. Vaccine-associated CD4 TCRs spanned the whole spike protein, with dominant responses in regions 160-218 and 743-854. Conclusions about previously exposed vaccinees are limited because only six or seven AZD1222 recipients were SARS-CoV-2 seropositive at baseline.

In the paper's terms, the time point label means: baseline before first vaccination. The treatment or condition tag for this specimen amounts to: meningococcal conjugate vaccine given as trial control. The vaccinee samples were drawn from two UK trials, COV001 and COV002, one of which was a single-blind randomized controlled phase 2/3 trial testing AZD1222 (ChAdOx1 nCoV-19) in healthy adults. For TCRbeta chain sequencing, PBMC samples were collected from trial participants at day 0 and at day 28 after the second dose. The source of this sequence is an adult in good health. This sample comprised peripheral blood, obtained on day 0 of MenACWY control vaccination. Here the chain combines TRBV25-1 and TRBJ1-1; the D gene cannot be named for sure. The nucleotide sequence reads as follows: TGTGCCAGCAGTGACCCGCCCCAGAAAGAAGGAGCTTTCTTT. Translation gives CASSDPPQKEGAFF. The reference TRBV25-1 and TRBJ1-1 proteins fill in what lies around the CDR3, so the full variable domain reads EADIYQTPRYLVIGTGKKITLECSQTMGHDKMYWYQQDPGMELHLIHYSYGVNSTEKGDLSSESTVSRIRTEHFPLTLESARPSHTSQYLCASSDPPQKEGAFFGQGTRLTVV.